This T cell receptor (beta chain) is drawn from a study of cytomegalovirus exposure and HLA in healthy donors. PCR primers comprised 60 Vbeta and 13 Jbeta primers. Assay used: immunoSEQ multiplex PCR; TCRdb lists only in-frame clones, some missing. The sample contains about 180,000 clones, 70% to 80% of which appear only once. V was clipped by 4 bases and J by 0 bases; unmatched bases: 4. Germline V CDR1 and CDR2: SGHRS, YFSETQ. CDR3 length equals 14 residues. On this clone itself: The sample holds other DNA sequences that translate to the same CDR3.

The sample comprised PBMCs. This TCR was recovered from a woman aged 40 to 50 in good health and CMV-seronegative. The chain carries TRBV5-1 and TRBJ2-7, with TRBD1 matching 7 bases. This chain's CDR3 is CASSLTGSSYEQYF. In nucleotides, the CDR3 is TGCGCCAGCAGCCTGACAGGGAGCTCCTACGAGCAGTACTTC.